These 18 T cell receptor beta chains originate from one sample sequenced in a study of T cell repertoires in cytomegalovirus infection. In TCRdb, the reads were re-called with MiXCR into one record per CDR3 protein. The sample consists of 200,000 to 300,000 distinct CDR3 sequences, roughly an eighth of them appearing once. The sequenced sample consisted of PBMCs. These receptors all come from a human donor in good health (CMV status not recorded). Some clones in this sample may be carry-over from other donors' samples.

Many counts were recorded for this clonotype. This chain connects TRBV7-8 to TRBJ2-7; 8 nucleotides align to TRBD2. Germline V gene data show CDR1 as SGHVS and CDR2 as FQNEAQ. The CDR3 contains 15 residues. V was pared by 5 bases and J by 0 bases, with 6 bases of the junction left unmatched. The CDR3 reads CASSPTGTSSYEQYF. CDR3 nucleotides: TGTGCCAGCAGCCCGACCGGGACTAGCTCCTACGAGCAGTACTTC.

This clonotype was observed a handful of times. The chain links TRBV25-1 to TRBJ2-7, with 8 bases that match TRBD1. The V gene's germline CDR1 is MGHDK and CDR2 SYGVNS. V lost 6 bases to trimming and J lost 4 bases; unmatched junction nucleotides: 2. The CDR3 sequence is 12 residues long. CDR3 amino acids: CASRDRAYEQYF. In DNA form, the CDR3 reads TGTGCCAGCAGGGACAGGGCATACGAGCAGTACTTC.

This clonotype was seen a few times. This chain links TRBV28 with TRBJ2-1; no clear D. This CDR3 region has 17 residues. With 6 bases removed from V and 5 bases from J, the gap between germline ends came to 23 bases. CDR1 is MDHEN, CDR2 SYDVKM, per germline. The CDR3 DNA is TGTGCCAGCAGGCCGTCGCTAGGTCTCCGAGATAACAATGAGCAGTTCTTC. Its translation: CASRPSLGLRDNNEQFF.

The chain has TRBV12-3 or TRBV12-4 and TRBJ1-2; D might be TRBD1 (5 bases). The CDR3 is 12 amino acids. V was shortened by 7 bases and J by 10 bases, with 16 bases between the two germline ends. CDR3: CASKPPGWVYTF. The CDR3 DNA reads TGTGCCAGCAAACCCCCAGGGTGGGTCTACACCTTC.

The CDR3 nucleotides read TGTGCCAGCAGCCGACGAGGACAGGGTCGAATGAACACTGAAGCTTTCTTT. Translation: CASSRRGQGRMNTEAFF. V gene TRBV7-2 combines with J gene TRBJ1-1, with 8 bases aligning to TRBD1. Losses at the gene ends were 5 bases for V and 0 bases for J; bases not matched to a gene: 11. The V gene's germline CDR1 is SGHTA and CDR2 FQGNSA. The CDR3 covers 17 residues.

The V call is TRBV7-3, the J call TRBJ2-1; 9 bases align to TRBD1. V trimming: 4 bases; J trimming: 7 bases; junction bases outside the gene matches: 14. The CDR3 is 17 amino acids. Germline values: CDR1 SGHTA, CDR2 FQGTGA. This chain's CDR3 is CASSSTPGTGTANEQFF. The CDR3 coding sequence is TGTGCCAGCAGCTCCACACCCGGGACAGGGACAGCGAATGAGCAGTTCTTC.

This clonotype has a count of ten or more. J is TRBJ2-2 and V is TRBV7-2, with D unclear. This CDR3 is built from 16 residues. V was trimmed by 1 base and J by 6 bases, leaving 15 bases between them. Germline CDR1 SGHTA, CDR2 FQGNSA. This CDR3 is CASSLVVRQVPGELFF. The DNA for the CDR3 is TGTGCCAGCAGCTTAGTTGTGAGGCAGGTGCCCGGGGAGCTGTTTTTT.

This clonotype was recorded at least ten times. The chain joins TRBV6-6 to TRBJ2-7; no clear D gene. Trimming took 0 bases from V and 3 from J, leaving 9 bases between them. Germline CDR1 MNHNY, CDR2 SVGAGI (reference sequence). The CDR3 length is 14 residues. CDR3 in amino acids: CASSYSATLYEQYF. The CDR3, as DNA: TGTGCCAGCAGTTACTCCGCGACCCTCTACGAGCAGTACTTC.

This clonotype was seen more than once but under ten times. The chain links TRBV20-1 to TRBJ2-2, with D perhaps matching TRBD2 (6 bases). The CDR3 sequence is 18 residues long. Deletions cut 0 bases from V and 6 bases from J, with 23 bases between. From germline, CDR1 is DFQATT and CDR2 SNEGSKA (reference sequence). The CDR3 loop is CSARDLEGRRGQPGELFF. The CDR3, as DNA: TGCAGTGCTAGAGATTTGGAGGGGAGAAGGGGCCAGCCCGGGGAGCTGTTTTTT.

The rearrangement uses TRBV24-1 and TRBJ2-3, with 8 bases that match TRBD2. Germline CDR1 is KGHDR and CDR2 is SFDVKD. This CDR3 comprises 14 residues. V lost 10 bases and J lost 3; bases outside the gene matches: 8. CDR3 sequence reads: CATTAGDGTDTQYF. The CDR3 DNA reads TGTGCCACAACAGCGGGAGATGGGACAGATACGCAGTATTTT.

The chain uses TRBV3-1 and TRBJ2-7, with D perhaps matching TRBD2 (6 bases). The length of the CDR3 is 13 residues. Per the germline V gene, CDR1 is LGHDT and CDR2 is YNNKEL (reference sequence). V was trimmed by 5 bases and J by 6 bases, leaving 14 bases between them. CDR3 region: CASSTTSNSEQYF. The CDR3 nucleotides read TGTGCCAGCAGCACAACTAGCAACTCCGAGCAGTACTTC.

There are many counts of this clonotype. This rearrangement joins TRBV7-2 to TRBJ2-3, with D tentatively TRBD1 or TRBD2 (5 bases each). Deletions cut 4 bases from V and 2 bases from J, with 13 bases between. This CDR3 is built from 15 residues. CDR1 and CDR2 from the germline V gene are SGHTA and FQGNSA. The CDR3 DNA reads as TGTGCCAGCAGCTCTCTCATGGGGACCACAGATACGCAGTATTTT. Its translation: CASSSLMGTTDTQYF.

CDR3 sequence reads: CASSSAHSRGKRGQPKDTQYF. The CDR3 nucleotides read TGCGCCAGCAGTTCGGCGCATTCGAGGGGGAAGAGGGGACAGCCCAAGGATACGCAGTATTTT. The V and J genes are TRBV23-1 and TRBJ2-3; 7 bases fit TRBD1. TRBV23-1 is marked as an open reading frame, function uncertain. V dropped 5 bases and J dropped 6; count of bases not matched to a gene: 29. CDR3 size: 21 residues.

In its sample, this clonotype was seen many times. The V gene is TRBV7-2, the J gene TRBJ2-1, with a tentative D call TRBD2 (6 bases). The ends were cut back, 3 bases at V and 8 bases at J, with 17 bases in the middle. The germline V gene has CDR1 SGHTA and CDR2 FQGNSA. This CDR3 contains 15 residues. The CDR3 loop is CASSLPGTDVYEQFF. The CDR3, as DNA: TGTGCCAGCAGCTTGCCCGGGACTGACGTCTATGAGCAGTTCTTC.

The chain employs TRBV9 and TRBJ2-1; 10 bases fit TRBD2. This CDR3 is built from 16 residues. Trimming removed 1 base from V and 7 bases from J; junction bases left unmatched: 8. CDR1 and CDR2 (germline): SGDLS, YYNGEE. The CDR3 DNA reads TGTGCCAGCAGCGTACAAGCGGGGGGGCCGGTAAATGAGCAGTTCTTC. Translation: CASSVQAGGPVNEQFF.

In this sample, this clonotype turned up many times. The chain has TRBV7-2 and TRBJ2-7; a weak D match, TRBD2 (5 bases). Germline CDR1 is SGHTA and CDR2 is FQGNSA. The CDR3 has 17 amino acids. Trimming cost V 1 base and J 0 bases, with 16 bases left between them. The DNA for the CDR3 is TGTGCCAGCAGCTTAGGAGGTGCCAGCGGTCCCTCCTACGAGCAGTACTTC. Translated: CASSLGGASGPSYEQYF.

This clonotype has ten or more counts. The J gene is TRBJ2-3, the V gene TRBV7-2; D is ambiguous. V was clipped by 0 bases and J by 4 bases, with 5 bases between them. CDR1 and CDR2 from the germline V gene are SGHTA and FQGNSA. The CDR3 runs to 13 residues. The CDR3 DNA is TGTGCCAGCAGCTTAGCTGTGCCAGATACGCAGTATTTT. This encodes CASSLAVPDTQYF.

This clonotype was recorded at least ten times. The V gene is TRBV6-2 or TRBV6-3, the J gene TRBJ2-2; D is perhaps TRBD1 (6 bases). The V end lost 4 bases, the J end lost 1 base, and 13 bases lay between the germline ends. Germline V gives CDR1 MNHEY, CDR2 SVGEGT. CDR3 length: 16 residues. The CDR3: CASSSWTALNTGELFF. As DNA, the CDR3 is TGTGCCAGCAGTTCCTGGACAGCGTTGAACACCGGGGAGCTGTTTTTT.